This TCR beta chain was captured in a study of CD8+ T cells in alopecia areata. Regarding the study as a whole: One nonresponder leaves baseline CD8+ expansion's link to response uncertain.

In germline, CDR1 is SGHRS, CDR2 YFSETQ. Trimming stripped 0 bases from V and 0 bases from J, with 7 bases between. The CDR3 runs 15 residues. Indicated treatment: oral pan-JAK inhibitor, 5-10 mg twice daily. Comment on this clone: Its target is not known.

Reverse transcription of extracted RNA yielded cDNA, which provided the sequencing template. Assay used: immunoSEQ multiplex PCR; TCRdb lists only in-frame clones, some missing. The sample lists roughly 100,000 clones; 65% to 90% were seen once. This clonotype originated in a human donor with alopecia areata. The sequencing here drew on CD8+ T cells sorted from blood, taken at approximately week 31, from a patient treated with tofacitinib. The rearrangement links TRBV5-1 to TRBJ2-1; D unresolved. CDR3 DNA sequence: TGCGCCAGCAGCTTGGCGGATAGCTCCTACAATGAGCAGTTCTTC. Its protein product is CASSLADSSYNEQFF. The complete variable domain, with remaining parts taken from reference TRBV5-1 and TRBJ2-1, reads KAGVTQTPRYLIKTRGQQVTLSCSPISGHRSVSWYQQTPGQGLQFLFEYFSETQRNKGNFPGRFSGRQFSNSRSEMNVSTLELGDSALYLCASSLADSSYNEQFFGPGTRLTVL.